This section outlines one TCR beta chain sequence together with its context. Produced via immunoSEQ multiplex PCR; TCRdb's table is partial and in-frame only. The sample shows about 140,000 clones, around 78% of them seen only once. This specimen belongs to a study of blood T cell repertoires in COVID-19. Study as a whole: Donors in the United States, Italy and Spain gave samples during acute or convalescent COVID-19. From T cells, B-cell-depleted T cells, or PBMCs came the material, which was cDNA or gDNA.

V lost 1 base and J 0 bases, leaving 9 bases between the germline ends. This CDR3 contains 14 residues. Germline CDR1 reads GTSNPN; CDR2 reads SVGIG (reference sequence). This receptor was taken from an older woman with acute or convalescent COVID-19. The chain combines TRBV30 with TRBJ1-1; D might be TRBD1 (6 bases). Sequencing was performed on peripheral blood. Written as DNA, the CDR3 is TGTGCCTGGAGTGGGGACACCATGAACACTGAAGCTTTCTTT. Translated, it gives CAWSGDTMNTEAFF.